Described below is a single T cell receptor beta chain sequence and its context. The target antigen is unknown. The entry originates in a study of cytomegalovirus exposure and HLA in healthy donors. The PCR used 60 Vbeta and 13 Jbeta primers. Assay used: immunoSEQ multiplex PCR; TCRdb lists only in-frame clones, some missing. The repertoire holds approximately 190,000 clones, with more than 9.5% as singletons. Overall study results and limits: Confirmation was obtained in vitro that a few CMV-associated chains are specific for CMV antigens. The only immune exposure information that was available was CMV serostatus. There were fewer than 200 TCR beta chains listed as cytomegalovirus-associated.

The sequence was collected from a man aged 50 to 60 in good health and CMV-seropositive. The sequenced sample consisted of PBMCs.

DNA of the CDR3: TGTGCCAGTAGTTTAACAGGCTGGCACACTGAAGCTTTCTTT. This encodes CASSLTGWHTEAFF. This sequence joins TRBV19 and TRBJ1-1, with D perhaps TRBD1 (5 bases). This CDR3 spans 14 amino acids. V shed 5 bases and J shed 3 bases, with 13 bases lying between them. Looked up from germline, CDR1 is LNHDA and CDR2 is SQIVND (reference sequence).